The 6 T cell receptor beta chains listed next were all sequenced from one sample in a study of CD8 T cells in Susac syndrome. Random hexamers served to reverse transcribe about 0.45 to 1 ug RNA. Each CDR3 protein gets one entry after TCRdb re-called the immunoSEQ multiplex PCR reads with MiXCR. The table shows some 150,000 distinct CDR3 sequences, with nearly 97% occurring only once. Input material: CD8+ T cells from PBMCs. The receptors stem from a human donor with multiple sclerosis.

The V and J genes are TRBV27 and TRBJ2-7; D is perhaps TRBD1 or TRBD2 (5 bases each). Trimming pared 4 bases from V and 4 bases from J, leaving 11 bases between. Germline lookup yields CDR1 MNHEY and CDR2 SMNVEV (reference sequence). CDR3 length: 13 residues. DNA of the CDR3: TGTGCCAGCAGTTACGGGACGAGGTACGAGCAGTACTTC. Translating gives CASSYGTRYEQYF.

The chain recombines TRBV9 with TRBJ2-7; 8 bases map to TRBD2. Germline CDR1 is SGDLS and CDR2 is YYNGEE. The CDR3 loop spans 14 amino acids. V shed 0 bases and J 5 bases; nucleotides not matched to a gene: 4. CDR3: CASSVAAGVHEQYF. DNA of the CDR3: TGTGCCAGCAGCGTAGCAGCGGGGGTCCACGAGCAGTACTTC.

The chain joins TRBV6-2 or TRBV6-3 to TRBJ1-1, with TRBD1 matching over 8 bases. The CDR3 covers 13 residues. J lost 6 bases, V lost 7 bases, and 7 bases had no gene match. Germline CDR1 MNHEY, CDR2 SVGEGT. In DNA, the CDR3 is TGTGCCAGCAAATACGGGACAGGCGCTGAAGCTTTCTTT. As protein: CASKYGTGAEAFF.

The V call is TRBV9, the J call TRBJ2-2; TRBD1 might be the D (6 bases). The germline V and J ends were trimmed by 4 bases and 3 bases, with 13 bases remaining between them. Germline CDR1 SGDLS, CDR2 YYNGEE. CDR3 length equals 15 residues. In DNA, the CDR3 is TGTGCCAGCAGCTATCAGGACAGACACACCGGGGAGCTGTTTTTT. Translating gives CASSYQDRHTGELFF.

The chain combines TRBV20-1 with TRBJ2-5, with 13 bases lining up with TRBD2. Losses at the gene ends were 2 bases for V and 5 bases for J; bases not matched to a gene: 5. Germline V CDR1 and CDR2: DFQATT, SNEGSKA (reference sequence). The CDR3 contains 15 residues. The CDR3: CSARSGTSGAETQYF. CDR3 nucleotide sequence: TGCAGTGCTAGATCCGGGACTAGCGGGGCGGAGACCCAGTACTTC.

The chain combines TRBV2 with TRBJ2-3; the D is unclear. Between the trimmed V and J ends, which lost 2 bases and 1 base, there was a span of 13 bases. This CDR3 is 16 amino acids long. CDR1 is SNHLY and CDR2 is FYNNEI in the germline V gene. CDR3 coding DNA: TGTGCCAGCAGTGAACACCCCCCAACGGGCACAGATACGCAGTATTTT. Encoded protein: CASSEHPPTGTDTQYF.